These 5 T cell receptor beta chains came from one sample sequenced in a study of T cell responses to AZD1222 COVID-19 vaccine. Profiling relied on immunoSEQ multiplex PCR, and the TCRdb table lists in-frame clones only, not all of them. The table lists about 150,000 clones, roughly nine tenths of them singletons, with 3% to 4% in the top ten. The sample in question was peripheral blood, obtained 28 days after the second AZD1222 dose. The receptor source for this set is an adult who received the AZD1222 COVID-19 vaccine.

Written as DNA, the CDR3 is TGTGCCAGCAGTGAGCAAGGGTTTGGGACCGGGGAGCTGTTTTTT. Encoded protein: CASSEQGFGTGELFF. The chain combines TRBV2 with TRBJ2-2, with D unresolved. Trimming stripped 3 bases from V and 5 bases from J, with 13 bases between. Looked up from germline, CDR1 is SNHLY and CDR2 is FYNNEI. This CDR3 contains 15 residues.

The rearrangement joins TRBV5-1 to TRBJ1-6; no firm D call. The CDR3 covers 13 residues. The V gene lost 0 bases and the J gene lost 7 bases, with 5 bases spanning the gap. The germline V gene encodes CDR1 SGHRS and CDR2 YFSETQ. In DNA form, the CDR3 reads TGCGCCAGCAGCTTGGCCCCAAATTCACCCCTCCACTTT. Translated, it gives CASSLAPNSPLHF.

The V and J genes are TRBV13 and TRBJ1-4; 10 bases line up with TRBD1. The CDR3 runs 14 residues. In germline, CDR1 is PRHDT, CDR2 FYEKMQ (reference sequence). The junction had 7 bases not matched to a gene; V was cut back by 5 bases and J by 10 bases. The CDR3 sequence is CASSLGTGVGKLFF. Written as DNA, the CDR3 is TGTGCCAGCAGCCTTGGGACAGGGGTTGGAAAACTGTTTTTT.

This clone was seen only a few times. The chain has TRBV11-2 and TRBJ2-7; 8 nucleotides agree with TRBD2. The CDR3 is made up of 15 amino acids. Germline CDR1 and CDR2: SGHAT and FQNNGV. The V segment lost 3 bases and the J segment 3 bases; nucleotides outside the gene matches: 7. Written as DNA, the CDR3 is TGTGCCAGCAGCTTGGTACTAGCGGCCAGCTACGAGCAGTACTTC. Translation: CASSLVLAASYEQYF. The full variable domain, in which reference TRBV11-2 and TRBJ2-7 provide the parts outside the CDR3, is EAGVAQSPRYKIIEKRQSVAFWCNPISGHATLYWYQQILGQGPKLLIQFQNNGVVDDSQLPKDRFSAERLKGVDSTLKIQPAKLEDSAVYLCASSLVLAASYEQYFGPGTRLTVT.

The chain is built from TRBV5-1 and TRBJ2-1; the D gene is possibly TRBD1 (5 bases). V lost 4 bases to trimming and J lost 4 bases, with 9 bases between them. The CDR3 has 13 residues. The germline V gene has CDR1 SGHRS and CDR2 YFSETQ. This chain's CDR3 is CASSIDRYNEQFF. CDR3 bases: TGCGCCAGCAGCATAGACAGATACAATGAGCAGTTCTTC. The variable domain in full, with the rest retrieved from reference TRBV5-1 and TRBJ2-1, is KAGVTQTPRYLIKTRGQQVTLSCSPISGHRSVSWYQQTPGQGLQFLFEYFSETQRNKGNFPGRFSGRQFSNSRSEMNVSTLELGDSALYLCASSIDRYNEQFFGPGTRLTVL.